The 20 T cell receptor beta chains listed next were all sequenced from one sample in a study of metastatic and nonmetastatic thyroid tumors. Thyroid surgery took place with no prior treatment in any patient. TCRdb re-called clones from the PCR reads using MiXCR. Here the sample spans roughly 70,000 clones, more than 15% being singletons. The sample consisted of blood. These receptors all come from a female donor with papillary thyroid cancer or a benign thyroid nodule (not recorded which). Some clones in this sample may be carry-over from other donors' samples.

This clone was found a few times. This may stem from a read error, because a much larger clone lies one nucleotide away. CDR3 amino acids: CASSLVNEQFF. The CDR3 nucleotides are TGTGCCAGCAGCTTAGTGAATGAGCAGTTCTTC. This sequence joins TRBV7-3 and TRBJ2-1; D uncertain. In germline, CDR1 is SGHTA, CDR2 FQGTGA. The CDR3 runs to 11 residues. Trimming took 2 bases from V and 7 from J, leaving 3 bases between them.

In this sample, this clone turned up many times. The junction shows a germline mismatch at one end, possibly a read error. The chain links TRBV7-7 to TRBJ2-1; 11 nucleotides line up with TRBD2. CDR1 is SSHAT and CDR2 is FNYEAQ in the germline V gene (reference sequence). CDR3 length: 15 amino acids. For the CDR3, the DNA is TGTGCTAGCAGCTTAAGTACTAGCGGGAGTAATGAGCAGTTCTTC. It is translated as CASSLSTSGSNEQFF.

Only one count was recorded for this clone. The chain employs TRBV5-4 and TRBJ2-7; D ambiguous. Germline assignment: CDR1 SGHNT and CDR2 YYREEE (reference sequence). V lost 0 bases and J lost 0, with 10 bases in between. CDR3 length: 15 residues. CDR3 residues: CASSLEFGSSYEQYF. CDR3 nucleotide sequence: TGTGCCAGCAGCTTGGAGTTCGGAAGCTCCTACGAGCAGTACTTC.

This clone was detected ten times or more. This chain uses TRBV19 with TRBJ2-7, with TRBD1 matching over 7 bases. In germline, CDR1 is LNHDA, CDR2 SQIVND (reference sequence). The CDR3 runs to 16 residues. The V segment lost 2 bases and the J segment 0 bases; nucleotides outside the gene matches: 7. Here the CDR3 reads CASSIKTGTDSYEQYF. Here the CDR3 DNA reads TGTGCCAGTAGTATAAAAACCGGGACAGACTCCTACGAGCAGTACTTC.

The chain combines TRBV7-6 with TRBJ1-6, with 8 bases fitting TRBD1. The V gene end was trimmed by 1 base and the J gene end by 8 bases; junction bases not matched to a gene: 4. The CDR3 has 15 residues. CDR1 and CDR2 from the germline V gene are SGHVS and FNYEAQ. The CDR3 DNA is TGTGCCAGCAGCTTAGGTGCAGGGGGCGATTCACCCCTCCACTTT. It translates to CASSLGAGGDSPLHF.

J is TRBJ2-7 and V is TRBV15; a possible D gene is TRBD1 (5 bases). V lost 1 base to trimming and J lost 2 bases, with 9 bases between them. Germline CDR1 and CDR2: LNHNV and YYDKDF (reference sequence). CDR3 length equals 14 residues. The CDR3 loop is CATSRGVGAYEQYF. The CDR3 DNA reads as TGTGCCACCAGCAGAGGGGTAGGGGCCTACGAGCAGTACTTC. The whole variable domain, remainder taken from reference TRBV15 and TRBJ2-7, is DAMVIQNPRYQVTQFGKPVTLSCSQTLNHNVMYWYQQKSSQAPKLLFHYYDKDFNNEADTPDNFQSRRPNTSFCFLDIRSPGLGDTAMYLCATSRGVGAYEQYFGPGTRLTVT.

This clone was counted at least ten times. The chain combines TRBV5-1 with TRBJ2-7; 9 positions match TRBD2. V dropped 0 bases and J dropped 3; count of bases not matched to a gene: 10. The CDR3 length is 17 residues. Germline V gives CDR1 SGHRS, CDR2 YFSETQ. The CDR3 nucleotides read TGCGCCAGCAGCTTGGACCGTAGCGGGAGTTTTAGCTACGAGCAGTACTTC. This codes for CASSLDRSGSFSYEQYF. The whole variable domain, filled in from reference TRBV5-1 and TRBJ2-7, reads KAGVTQTPRYLIKTRGQQVTLSCSPISGHRSVSWYQQTPGQGLQFLFEYFSETQRNKGNFPGRFSGRQFSNSRSEMNVSTLELGDSALYLCASSLDRSGSFSYEQYFGPGTRLTVT.

The chain links TRBV7-6 to TRBJ2-2, with 10 bases fitting TRBD2. CDR1 and CDR2 (germline): SGHVS, FNYEAQ. V shed 5 bases, J shed 11 bases, and the junction held 5 bases outside the gene matches. There are 13 residues in the CDR3. CDR3 DNA sequence: TGTGCCAGCAGCCCAGGACTAGCGGACGAGCTGTTTTTT. This sequence encodes CASSPGLADELFF.

Only a few counts were recorded for this clone. The V call is TRBV4-1, the J call TRBJ2-7; TRBD1 matches at 9 bases. Trimming at V came to 0 bases and at J to 3 bases, leaving 12 bases not matched to a gene. CDR1 is MGHRA, CDR2 YSYEKL, per germline. This CDR3 spans 18 amino acids. As DNA, the CDR3 is TGCGCCAGCAGCCAAGATCAGCACACAGGGGGCGATTACTACGAGCAGTACTTC. The encoded protein is CASSQDQHTGGDYYEQYF.

This clone has at least ten counts. The V gene is TRBV6-4, the J gene TRBJ2-2, with D hard to call. The CDR3 has 14 amino acids. Germline assignment: CDR1 MRHNA and CDR2 SNTAGT. Trimming pared 2 bases from V and 1 base from J, leaving 5 bases between. The CDR3 region has the DNA TGTGCCAGCAGTGACAGTTGGAACACCGGGGAGCTGTTTTTT. Protein sequence: CASSDSWNTGELFF.

This clone was seen repeatedly, ten times or more. This chain links TRBV12-3 or TRBV12-4 with TRBJ2-1; the match to TRBD1 covers 12 bases. The CDR3 contains 13 residues. This CDR3 is CAGTGGAENEQFF. CDR3 in DNA: TGTGCGGGGACAGGGGGCGCAGAAAATGAGCAGTTCTTC.

This clone has ten or more counts. V is TRBV5-1 and J is TRBJ2-2, with a weak D call TRBD1 (6 bases). The CDR3 spans 15 residues. Trimming stripped 4 bases from V and 3 bases from J, with 13 bases between. Per germline, CDR1 SGHRS and CDR2 YFSETQ. CDR3 sequence reads: CASSPQTGDTGELFF. The CDR3 DNA follows: TGCGCCAGCAGCCCTCAGACAGGAGACACCGGGGAGCTGTTTTTT.

The sample holds many counts of this clone. V gene TRBV7-9 combines with J gene TRBJ2-5; 12 bases are shared with TRBD1. This CDR3 contains 16 residues. Germline assignment: CDR1 SEHNR and CDR2 FQNEAQ (reference sequence). With V trimmed by 0 bases and J by 4 bases, 3 bases remained unmatched. The CDR3 loop reads CASSLAGTGGRETQYF. CDR3 DNA sequence: TGTGCCAGCAGCTTAGCGGGGACAGGGGGCCGAGAGACCCAGTACTTC.

In this sample, this clone turned up many times. This rearrangement joins TRBV30 to TRBJ2-2; D uncertain. Germline values: CDR1 GTSNPN, CDR2 SVGIG (reference sequence). CDR3 length: 15 amino acids. V lost 3 bases, J lost 0 bases, and 11 bases lay in between. CDR3: CAWRSGNPNTGELFF. The CDR3 bases are TGTGCCTGGAGATCCGGAAACCCGAACACCGGGGAGCTGTTTTTT. The entire variable domain, with the rest obtained from reference TRBV30 and TRBJ2-2, is as follows: SQTIHQWPATLVQPVGSPLSLECTVEGTSNPNLYWYRQAAGRGLQLLFYSVGIGQISSEVPQNLSASRPQDRQFILSSKKLLLSDSGFYLCAWRSGNPNTGELFFGEGSRLTVL.

Ten or more counts support this clone. CDR3: CASGAGGYTDTQYF. The CDR3 coding sequence is TGCGCCAGCGGCGCGGGAGGGTACACAGATACGCAGTATTTT. V is TRBV10-1 and J is TRBJ2-3; 9 positions match TRBD2. With 8 bases clipped from V and 2 bases from J, the junction kept 5 bases outside the gene matches. The CDR3 is made up of 14 amino acids. From germline, CDR1 is WNHNN and CDR2 SYGVQD (reference sequence).

Ten or more counts support this clone. The V and J genes are TRBV9 and TRBJ2-5, with D possibly matching TRBD2 (5 bases). Germline V gene data show CDR1 as SGDLS and CDR2 as YYNGEE. The CDR3 has 17 residues. V was cut by 0 bases and J by 4 bases, with 19 bases left in between. The CDR3 loop reads CASSVGGAFMRVETQYF. The CDR3 DNA reads TGTGCCAGCAGCGTAGGTGGAGCCTTCATGAGGGTAGAGACCCAGTACTTC.

The chain's CDR3 is CASSVRLADDNEQFF. The CDR3 DNA reads TGTGCCAGCAGTGTTAGACTAGCGGATGACAATGAGCAGTTCTTC. The genes are TRBV12-3 or TRBV12-4 and TRBJ2-1; 9 positions match TRBD2. The CDR3 totals 15 residues. J lost 5 bases, V lost 5 bases, and 7 bases had no gene match.

This clone was recorded at least ten times. The V and J genes are TRBV20-1 and TRBJ1-2, with 7 bases that match TRBD1. From germline, CDR1 is DFQATT and CDR2 SNEGSKA (reference sequence). Losses at the gene ends were 4 bases for V and 5 bases for J; bases not matched to a gene: 7. CDR3 size: 13 residues. The CDR3 DNA is TGCAGTGCTACATCCGGGACAGCATATGGCTACACCTTC. Residues: CSATSGTAYGYTF.

The sample holds many counts of this clone. The rearrangement uses TRBV2 and TRBJ2-1; perhaps TRBD1 as D (6 bases). Trimming cost V 2 bases and J 6 bases, with 11 bases left between them. The CDR3 contains 14 residues. From germline, CDR1 is SNHLY and CDR2 FYNNEI. CDR3 loop: CASSESQGFNEQFF. The CDR3 bases are TGTGCCAGCAGTGAATCCCAGGGGTTCAATGAGCAGTTCTTC.

This clone was counted ten times or more. The chain is built from TRBV4-1 and TRBJ2-7, with TRBD2 matching over 14 bases. V lost 2 bases to trimming and J lost 4 bases; unmatched junction nucleotides: 7. Germline assignment: CDR1 MGHRA and CDR2 YSYEKL. The CDR3 has 17 amino acids. CDR3 region: CASSQIGTSGSAYEQYF. In DNA, the CDR3 is TGCGCCAGCAGCCAAATCGGGACTAGCGGGAGTGCTTACGAGCAGTACTTC.